This T cell receptor (beta chain) was recorded in a study of cytomegalovirus exposure and HLA in healthy donors. A word on this clone: Its antigen is undetermined.

Study-wide findings and caveats: It was shown in a later analysis that HLA-associated TCR beta chains were more clonally expanded than other, equally common chains. A missense DCLRE1C variant was associated with V- and J-gene trimming of TCR beta chains in a later analysis, and an independent cohort replicated the association. Association of about 17,000 TCR beta sequences with HLA alleles was found at 0.05 false discovery rate in a later analysis.

The V gene's germline CDR1 is SQVTM and CDR2 ANQGSEA. There are 11 residues in the CDR3. Trimming pared 7 bases from V and 4 bases from J, leaving 10 bases between. PCR involved 60 Vbeta and 13 Jbeta primers. Using immunoSEQ multiplex PCR, the repertoire was profiled, and TCRdb retains in-frame clones only, with some absent. Altogether fewer than 250,000 clones are present, about four fifths being singletons, with the ten largest covering 10%. The chain joins TRBV29-1 to TRBJ1-2; D unresolved. Material for sequencing was PBMCs. The TCR comes from a woman aged 45-65 years in good health and CMV-seropositive. CDR3 residues: CSALGSYGYTF. CDR3 sequence (DNA): TGCAGCGCCCTCGGGAGCTATGGCTACACCTTC.